This T cell receptor (beta chain) was sequenced for a study of molecular identifiers for immune sequencing clone quantification. Naive CD8 T cells were FACS-sorted by CD8+CD4-CCR7+CD45RA+ markers. TCRdb fed the PCR reads into MiXCR, producing one record per CDR3 protein. The sample records more than 550,000 distinct CDR3 sequences, about 25% being singletons. The germline V gene has CDR1 SQVTM and CDR2 ANQGSEA. This CDR3 comprises 16 residues. V gave up 0 bases and J gave up 5 bases; unmatched junction bases: 9. The receptor's source is a human donor in good health. Some libraries in this study had Jurkat cell RNA spiked in. V gene TRBV29-1 combines with J gene TRBJ1-2; 10 bases align to TRBD1. Sequencing input: naive CD8+ T cells from blood, with Jurkat cell RNA spiked in. Subset noted: FACS-sorted CD8+CD4-CCR7+CD45RA+ naive T cells. CDR3 sequence: CSVEEGDRGSFYGYTF. DNA for the CDR3: TGCAGCGTTGAAGAGGGGGACAGGGGCTCCTTTTATGGCTACACCTTC.